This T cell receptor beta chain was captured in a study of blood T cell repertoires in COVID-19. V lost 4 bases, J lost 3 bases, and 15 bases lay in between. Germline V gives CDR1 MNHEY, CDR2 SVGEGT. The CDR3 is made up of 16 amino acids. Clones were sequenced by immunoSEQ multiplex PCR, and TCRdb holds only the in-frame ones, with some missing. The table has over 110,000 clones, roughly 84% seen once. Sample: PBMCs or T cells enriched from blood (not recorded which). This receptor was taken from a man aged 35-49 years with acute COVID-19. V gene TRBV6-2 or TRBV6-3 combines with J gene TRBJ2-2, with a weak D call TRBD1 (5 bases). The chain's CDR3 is CASSSFRVRDTGELFF. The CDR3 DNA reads TGTGCCAGCAGTTCCTTCAGGGTTAGGGACACCGGGGAGCTGTTTTTT.